These 10 T cell receptor beta chains originate from one sample sequenced in a study of OX40 agonist ivuxolimab in advanced cancers. Using immunoSEQ multiplex PCR, the repertoire was profiled, and TCRdb retains in-frame clones only, with some absent. The table lists about 79,000 clones, around 82% of them singletons, with about 4% in the top ten. Source: CD4+ or CD8+ T cells sorted from blood, taken in a trial of the OX40 agonist ivuxolimab. The receptors here all came from an adult with an advanced solid tumor such as melanoma, head and neck, liver or kidney cancer.

This chain links TRBV29-1 with TRBJ2-7; 10 bases are a match to TRBD1. CDR1 SQVTM and CDR2 ANQGSEA come from the germline V gene. The CDR3 totals 13 residues. Trimming took 7 bases from V and 3 from J; bases not matched to a gene: 6. The CDR3 coding sequence is TGCAGCGAAGGACGGACAGGGGGCTACGAGCAGTACTTC. Protein: CSEGRTGGYEQYF.

The chain uses TRBV7-2 and TRBJ2-3; 7 bases are shared with TRBD2. The V and J ends lost 5 bases and 4 bases, in that order; junction bases with no gene match: 6. The CDR3 loop spans 14 amino acids. Germline loops: CDR1 SGHTA, CDR2 FQGNSA. CDR3: CASSLGLDSDTQYF. The CDR3 region has the DNA TGTGCCAGCAGCCTAGGACTAGATTCAGATACGCAGTATTTT.

CDR3 region: CASSLPGNFEAFF. The CDR3 nucleotides are TGTGCCAGCAGCTTGCCTGGTAATTTTGAAGCTTTCTTT. The chain carries TRBV5-6 and TRBJ1-1; D remains ambiguous. Per germline, CDR1 SGHDT and CDR2 YYEEEE. CDR3 length equals 13 residues. The germline V and J ends were trimmed by 1 base and 7 bases, with 11 bases remaining between them. Variable domain in full (rest from reference TRBV5-6 and TRBJ1-1): DAGVTQSPTHLIKTRGQQVTLRCSPKSGHDTVSWYQQALGQGPQFIFQYYEEEERQRGNFPDRFSGHQFPNYSSELNVNALLLGDSALYLCASSLPGNFEAFFGQGTRLTVV.

This clone was seen more than once but under ten times. The chain recombines TRBV11-2 with TRBJ2-7, with TRBD2 matching 8 bases. The CDR3 contains 13 residues. The V gene's germline CDR1 is SGHAT and CDR2 FQNNGV. V lost 5 bases to trimming and J lost 3 bases; unmatched junction nucleotides: 3. As DNA, the CDR3 is TGTGCCAGCAGCCTGGGGACTAGCTACGAGCAGTACTTC. Its translation is CASSLGTSYEQYF.

As DNA, the CDR3 is TGTGCCAGCAGCTTCAGGGTGGGAGAGACCCAGTACTTC. Residues: CASSFRVGETQYF. This chain uses TRBV5-6 with TRBJ2-5; weak D call: TRBD1 (5 bases). The CDR3 totals 13 residues. CDR1 is SGHDT and CDR2 is YYEEEE in the germline V gene. V lost 2 bases to trimming and J lost 4 bases, with 9 bases between them.

The chain recombines TRBV4-1 with TRBJ2-5, with TRBD1 matching 10 bases. The J call is in doubt because the DNA end fits TRBJ2-7 better. Germline values: CDR1 MGHRA, CDR2 YSYEKL. The CDR3 is 17 amino acids. In DNA, the CDR3 is TGCGCCAGCAGCCCCCAGACAGGGGGCTTGGGTTCCTACGAGCAGTACTTC. This translates into CASSPQTGGLGSYEQYF.

This clone was observed a single time. V gene TRBV6-1 combines with J gene TRBJ2-5; D possibly corresponds to TRBD1 (6 bases). V was trimmed by 0 bases and J by 1 base, leaving 9 bases between them. The length of the CDR3 is 15 residues. Germline loops: CDR1 MNHNS, CDR2 SASEGT. CDR3 DNA sequence: TGTGCCAGCAGTGAAGCCGGACAGACCCAAGAGACCCAGTACTTC. Its protein is CASSEAGQTQETQYF.

The sample holds one count of this clone. The rearrangement joins TRBV7-2 to TRBJ2-1; D is undetermined. The V gene lost 4 bases and the J gene lost 2 bases, with 6 bases spanning the gap. Germline V gene data show CDR1 as SGHTA and CDR2 as FQGNSA. The CDR3 extends over 13 amino acids. The CDR3 DNA sequence: TGTGCCAGCAGCTCCTCCGCCTACAATGAGCAGTTCTTC. Protein: CASSSSAYNEQFF. Drawing the rest from reference TRBV7-2 and TRBJ2-1, the complete variable domain is GAGVSQSPSNKVTEKGKDVELRCDPISGHTALYWYRQSLGQGLEFLIYFQGNSAPDKSGLPSDRFSAERTGGSVSTLTIQRTQQEDSAVYLCASSSSAYNEQFFGPGTRLTVL.

V usage is TRBV4-2 and J usage is TRBJ2-7, with TRBD1 matching over 10 bases. The V and J ends lost 1 base and 5 bases, in that order; junction bases with no gene match: 8. Germline CDR1 and CDR2: LGHNA and YNFKEQ. This CDR3 region has 16 residues. The CDR3 loop is CASSQVGRDRGNEQYF. The CDR3 DNA is TGTGCCAGCAGCCAAGTAGGCCGGGACAGGGGTAACGAGCAGTACTTC.

The chain employs TRBV5-3 and TRBJ1-4; D not certain. TRBV5-3 is given ORF status, its function remaining uncertain. The CDR3 sequence is 18 residues long. The V and J ends lost 2 bases and 2 bases respectively, with 19 bases between them. The CDR3 DNA reads TGTGCCAGAAGCTTCGTTGCGCGGAGGAGGTTGACTAATGAAAAACTGTTTTTT. This translates into CARSFVARRRLTNEKLFF.